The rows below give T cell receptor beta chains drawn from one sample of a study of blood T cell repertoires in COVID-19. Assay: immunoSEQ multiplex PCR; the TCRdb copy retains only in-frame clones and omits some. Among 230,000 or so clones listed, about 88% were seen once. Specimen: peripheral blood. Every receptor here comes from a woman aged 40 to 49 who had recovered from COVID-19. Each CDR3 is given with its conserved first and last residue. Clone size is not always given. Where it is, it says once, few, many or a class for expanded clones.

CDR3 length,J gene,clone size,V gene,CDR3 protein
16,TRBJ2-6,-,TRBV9,CASSVGSGVGANVLTF
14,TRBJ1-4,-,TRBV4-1,CASSDRDSNEKLFF
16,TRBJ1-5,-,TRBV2,CASSRLGGNSNQPQHF
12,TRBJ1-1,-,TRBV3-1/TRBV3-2,CASSQGTGKAFF
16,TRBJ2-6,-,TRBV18,CASSPMGVAGANVLTF
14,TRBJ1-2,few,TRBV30,CAWNGDRGLRGYTF
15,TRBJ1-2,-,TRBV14,CASSQETGRIYGYTF
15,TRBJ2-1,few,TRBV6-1,CASSEGWESYNEQFF
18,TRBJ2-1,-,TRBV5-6,CASSPSPIRGGSYNEQFF
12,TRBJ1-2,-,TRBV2,CACGQEAQGYTF
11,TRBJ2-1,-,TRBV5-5,CASSLRYEQFF
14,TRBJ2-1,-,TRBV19,CASSTSGGYNEQFF
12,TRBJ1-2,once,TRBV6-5,CASSHTQGGYTF
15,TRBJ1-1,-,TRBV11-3,CASSLGQGGNTEAFF
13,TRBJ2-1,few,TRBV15,CATTSGSYNEQFF
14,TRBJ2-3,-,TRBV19,CASRGDISTDTQYF
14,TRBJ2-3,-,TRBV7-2,CASSLSYSADTQYF
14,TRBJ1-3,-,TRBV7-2,CASSFMGPGNTIYF
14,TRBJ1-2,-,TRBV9,CASSPRQGAHGYTF
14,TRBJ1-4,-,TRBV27,CASSFSGDPEKLFF
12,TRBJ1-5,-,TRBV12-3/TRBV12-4,CASRSLAQPQHF
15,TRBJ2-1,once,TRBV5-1,CASSVGTSTYNEQFF
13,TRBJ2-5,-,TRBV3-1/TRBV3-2,CASSQYTGETQYF
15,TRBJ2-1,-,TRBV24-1,CATSDRGQGRNEQFF
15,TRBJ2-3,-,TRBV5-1,CASSRGSGSTDTQYF
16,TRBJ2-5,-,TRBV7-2,CASSLGLRDRGETQYF
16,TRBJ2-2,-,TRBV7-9,CASSLSGGTNTGELFF
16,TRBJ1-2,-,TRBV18,CASSPRTGGADYGYTF
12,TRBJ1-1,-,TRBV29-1,CSVDRGGTEAFF
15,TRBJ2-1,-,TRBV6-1,CASSEDSFSYNEQFF
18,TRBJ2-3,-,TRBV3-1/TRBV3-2,CASSQRLPGLAGRNTQYF
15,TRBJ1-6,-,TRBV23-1,CASSQPGQGNSPLHF
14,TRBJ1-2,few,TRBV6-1,CASKITGTGYGYTF
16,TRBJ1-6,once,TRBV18,CASSPLSQGNNSPLHF
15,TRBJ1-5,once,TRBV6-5,CASSPTGGDWQPQHF
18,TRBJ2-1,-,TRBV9,CASSVEIRTSGGYGEQFF
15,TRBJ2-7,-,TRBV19,CASRVGQGNSYEQYF
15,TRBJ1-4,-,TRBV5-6,CASSPGQGAGEKLFF
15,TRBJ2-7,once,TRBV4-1,CASSPGTGGHYEQYF
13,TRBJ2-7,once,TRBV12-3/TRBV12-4,CASSPSTGYEQYF
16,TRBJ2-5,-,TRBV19,CASSSTTGVGSETQYF
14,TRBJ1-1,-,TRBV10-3,CATNRGVLNTEAFF
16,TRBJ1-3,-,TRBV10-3,CAISETVGGSGNTIYF
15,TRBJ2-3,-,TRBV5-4,CASSLFLTSTDTQYF
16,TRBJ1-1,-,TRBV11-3,CASSPVGGSMNTEAFF
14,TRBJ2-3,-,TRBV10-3,CAISRSKPTDTQYF
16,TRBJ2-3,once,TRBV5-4,CASSPGGADSTDTQYF
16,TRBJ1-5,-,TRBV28,CASSSPSQSSNQPQHF
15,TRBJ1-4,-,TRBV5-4,CASSPAGGINEKLFF
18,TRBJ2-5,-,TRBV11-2,CASSSVTKLAGVQETQYF
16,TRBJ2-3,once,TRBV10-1,CASSAGTSGTGDTQYF
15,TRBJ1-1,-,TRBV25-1,CASSPPRGALFEAFF
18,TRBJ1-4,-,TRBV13,CASSKSRDRGRPREKLFF
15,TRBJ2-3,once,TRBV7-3,CASSSRGGRADTQYF
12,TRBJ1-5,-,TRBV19,CASRGGSQPQHF
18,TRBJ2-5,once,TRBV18,CASSPMAGGAGSQETQYF